This T cell receptor (beta chain) was documented in a study of blood T cell repertoires in COVID-19. This table comes from immunoSEQ multiplex PCR, and its TCRdb copy is limited to in-frame clones, with some not included. The sample consists of about 170,000 clones, 85% to 90% of them appearing once. V lost 1 base and J lost 4; bases outside the gene matches: 0. Looked up from germline, CDR1 is GTSNPN and CDR2 is SVGIG (reference sequence). The CDR3 runs 13 residues. The sequenced sample consisted of peripheral blood. This sequence was found in a woman aged 60-75 years with COVID-19, enrolled during active disease. This chain connects TRBV30 to TRBJ2-5; 10 bases are shared with TRBD2. CDR3 in amino acids: CAWSGLAGETQYF. CDR3 DNA sequence: TGTGCCTGGAGTGGACTAGCGGGAGAGACCCAGTACTTC.